Sequencing of this T cell receptor beta chain was carried out in a study of blood T cell repertoires in COVID-19. The overall study: The study drew acute and convalescent COVID-19 samples from the United States, Italy and Spain. Nucleic acid was either cDNA or gDNA, and it came from T cells, B-cell-depleted T cells, or PBMCs.

Original data processing: Researchers report that nucleated cell counts were estimated from reference gene primer amplification. The repertoire was sequenced with immunoSEQ multiplex PCR; TCRdb's copy has only in-frame clones and lacks some. Clonal size and the V and J genes are those of that table, whereas D and trimming came from the DNA. The repertoire includes around 500,000 clones, around 85% of them detected once, and roughly 3.2% sits in the top ten. The CDR3 loop spans 12 amino acids. With 5 bases removed from V and 2 bases from J, the gap between germline ends came to 6 bases. Germline V gene sequence: CDR1 SGHAT, CDR2 FQDESV (reference sequence).

The clonotype was recovered from a human donor in a cohort sampled during active COVID-19. This chain connects TRBV11-1 to TRBJ1-1; D remains unclear. Sequenced input: peripheral blood. Here the CDR3 DNA reads TGTGCCAGCAGCCGTATTAACACTGAAGCTTTCTTT. Amino acids: CASSRINTEAFF. The whole variable domain, filled in from reference TRBV11-1 and TRBJ1-1, reads EAEVAQSPRYKITEKSQAVAFWCDPISGHATLYWYRQILGQGPELLVQFQDESVVDDSQLPKDRFSAERLKGVDSTLKIQPAELGDSAMYLCASSRINTEAFFGQGTRLTVV.